A selection of T cell receptor beta chains follows, all from one sample in a study of cytomegalovirus exposure and HLA in healthy donors. Method: immunoSEQ multiplex PCR; TCRdb's copy keeps in-frame clones and lacks some. The data contain some 98,000 clones, more than 70% of them singletons. Source material: PBMCs. Every receptor here comes from a female donor in good health and CMV-seronegative. Both conserved end residues are part of each CDR3. Fields, in order: J gene, V gene, CDR3 protein.

j_call: TRBJ2-3
v_call: TRBV5-1
cdr3_aa: CASSDTGEDTQYF

j_call: TRBJ2-2
v_call: TRBV9
cdr3_aa: CASSNPGTGLNTGELFF

j_call: TRBJ1-1
v_call: TRBV6-5
cdr3_aa: CATTVGGVNTEAFF

j_call: TRBJ2-2
v_call: TRBV11-3
cdr3_aa: CASSLVSGGTGELFF

j_call: TRBJ2-3
v_call: TRBV4-3
cdr3_aa: CASSKATWLAGDADTQYF

j_call: TRBJ2-4
v_call: TRBV5-1
cdr3_aa: CASSPSGGGASGNIQYF

j_call: TRBJ1-3
v_call: TRBV11-2
cdr3_aa: CASSSRRSGNTIYF

j_call: TRBJ2-7
v_call: TRBV30
cdr3_aa: CAWTPRWTGYHKQYF

j_call: TRBJ2-5
v_call: TRBV7-7
cdr3_aa: CASSESGTSRETQYF

j_call: TRBJ1-2
v_call: TRBV21-1
cdr3_aa: CASSAKNYGYTF

j_call: TRBJ1-2
v_call: TRBV4-2
cdr3_aa: CASSRERGLSVVGYTF

j_call: TRBJ1-2
v_call: TRBV10-3
cdr3_aa: CAISTLGENYGYTF

j_call: TRBJ1-6
v_call: TRBV10-3
cdr3_aa: CAISELSGNSPLHF

j_call: TRBJ1-3
v_call: TRBV13
cdr3_aa: CASSSTSRQGGMGGGNTIYF

j_call: TRBJ2-3
v_call: TRBV2
cdr3_aa: CAFRGQGTDTQYF

j_call: TRBJ2-7
v_call: TRBV18
cdr3_aa: CASSLEGVSYEQYF

j_call: TRBJ2-1
v_call: TRBV7-3
cdr3_aa: CASSSYTGYEQFF

j_call: TRBJ1-1
v_call: TRBV5-4
cdr3_aa: CASSRGQGGGRTEAFF

j_call: TRBJ2-1
v_call: TRBV30
cdr3_aa: CAWMGTSGLSSYNEQFF

j_call: TRBJ1-2
v_call: TRBV5-4
cdr3_aa: CASSQGLDPLYGYTF